The 14 T cell receptor beta chains below come from one sample, sequenced in a study of spatial heterogeneity in lung cancer. MiXCR was run by TCRdb on the 5' RACE reads, yielding one entry per CDR3 protein. The sample has more than 65,000 distinct CDR3 sequences, about 12% seen once. The time point here: sample taken at primary tumor resection. Whole RNA obtained from tumor, nontumor lung or frozen PBMC underwent sequencing without sorting. Here the sequenced sample was PBMCs, taken at surgery. These TCRs come from a male donor with early-stage non-small cell lung cancer.

This clonotype showed up just a few times. The gene calls are TRBV10-3 and TRBJ2-2; 7 bases are a match to TRBD1. The V gene end was trimmed by 10 bases and the J gene end by 6 bases; junction bases not matched to a gene: 8. The CDR3 runs 13 residues. Germline V lookup: CDR1 ENHRY, CDR2 SYGVKD. The CDR3 loop is CASQGVKAGELFF. The CDR3 DNA reads TGTGCCAGCCAGGGGGTAAAAGCCGGGGAGCTGTTTTTT.

This clonotype has only a few counts. V usage is TRBV6-2 or TRBV6-3 and J usage is TRBJ2-7, with 7 bases lining up with TRBD2. Germline values: CDR1 MNHEY, CDR2 SVGEGT. J lost 1 base, V lost 8 bases, and 8 bases had no gene match. The CDR3 totals 14 residues. CDR3 in amino acids: CASGTGDYSYEQYF. The CDR3 coding sequence is TGTGCCAGCGGCACCGGGGACTATTCCTACGAGCAGTACTTC.

This clonotype showed up just a few times. The rearrangement links TRBV20-1 to TRBJ2-3; D is uncertain. The CDR3 is made up of 11 amino acids. With 7 bases removed from V and 5 bases from J, the gap between germline ends came to 10 bases. CDR1 and CDR2 from the germline V gene are DFQATT and SNEGSKA (reference sequence). CDR3 in amino acids: CSGSLGDTQYF. The CDR3 bases are TGCAGTGGATCTCTGGGAGATACGCAGTATTTT.

J is TRBJ2-6 and V is TRBV12-5, with D possibly matching TRBD1 (6 bases). CDR1 is LGHNT, CDR2 FRNRAP, per germline. This CDR3 region has 17 residues. V was cut by 2 bases and J by 0 bases, with 11 bases left in between. CDR3 residues: CASGLTYRDSGANVLTF. In nucleotides, the CDR3 is TGTGCTAGTGGTTTGACCTACAGGGACTCTGGGGCCAACGTCCTGACTTTC.

A few counts support this clonotype. CDR3 amino acids: CASSLAGGERVNGYTF. The CDR3 DNA reads as TGTGCCAGCAGCTTAGCCGGGGGGGAAAGGGTGAATGGCTACACCTTC. This chain joins TRBV7-9 and TRBJ1-2, with D possibly being TRBD1 (5 bases). The germline gives CDR1 SEHNR, CDR2 FQNEAQ (reference sequence). Trimming took 0 bases from V and 6 from J, leaving 17 bases between them. This CDR3 has 16 residues.

The gene calls are TRBV7-2 and TRBJ2-3; D is perhaps TRBD2 (6 bases). Germline V CDR1 and CDR2: SGHTA, FQGNSA. Trimming pared 6 bases from V and 0 bases from J, leaving 16 bases between. This CDR3 region has 16 residues. The CDR3 bases are TGTGCCAGCAGGCCCCCAGGAGGGACTAGCACAGATACGCAGTATTTT. Its protein is CASRPPGGTSTDTQYF.

The J gene is TRBJ2-3, the V gene TRBV30; D is ambiguous. Looked up from germline, CDR1 is GTSNPN and CDR2 is SVGIG (reference sequence). Trimming shortened V by 4 bases and J by 0 bases, and 8 bases separated the two germline ends. The CDR3 runs 13 residues. This chain's CDR3 is CAWIKSSTDTQYF. CDR3 in DNA: TGTGCCTGGATCAAGTCTAGCACAGATACGCAGTATTTT.

This clonotype showed up just a few times. The V gene is TRBV3-1, the J gene TRBJ2-3, with TRBD2 as a possible D gene (5 bases). Germline V gene sequence: CDR1 LGHDT, CDR2 YNNKEL (reference sequence). There are 16 residues in the CDR3. The germline V and J ends were trimmed by 4 bases and 5 bases, with 19 bases remaining between them. The CDR3 is CASSPNGGLQRDTQYF. CDR3 nucleotides: TGTGCCAGCAGCCCCAATGGAGGTCTCCAAAGAGATACGCAGTATTTT.

This clonotype was observed a handful of times. This chain links TRBV5-1 with TRBJ2-7; D gene ambiguous. The ends were cut back, 5 bases at V and 4 bases at J, with 7 bases in the middle. The germline gives CDR1 SGHRS, CDR2 YFSETQ. The CDR3 sequence is 11 residues long. The CDR3: CASSNTYEQYF. CDR3 DNA sequence: TGCGCCAGCAGTAACACGTACGAGCAGTACTTC.

There are a few counts of this clonotype. The chain uses TRBV6-1 and TRBJ1-1; D gene unclear. CDR1 and CDR2 from the germline V gene are MNHNS and SASEGT. V shed 6 bases and J shed 4 bases, with 12 bases lying between them. This CDR3 has 13 amino acids. The CDR3 spells CASSWTVSTEAFF. The CDR3 DNA sequence: TGTGCCAGCAGCTGGACCGTGAGCACTGAAGCTTTCTTT.

This clonotype was found a few times. This chain joins TRBV29-1 and TRBJ1-1; possibly TRBD1 for D (6 bases). There are 13 residues in the CDR3. CDR1 SQVTM and CDR2 ANQGSEA come from the germline V gene. Trimming cost V 4 bases and J 1 base, with 10 bases left between them. The CDR3 bases are TGCAGCGTTGGGGGGGGCGAGAACACTGAAGCTTTCTTT. Its protein product is CSVGGGENTEAFF.

In this sample, this clonotype turned up many times. The CDR3 DNA reads as TGCAGCGTCCCTCTTAGGGAAGAGACCCAGTACTTC. It encodes CSVPLREETQYF. The chain recombines TRBV29-1 with TRBJ2-5; no firm D call. Germline V CDR1 and CDR2: SQVTM, ANQGSEA. The CDR3 totals 12 residues. V was cut by 6 bases and J by 3 bases, with 11 bases left in between.

The chain is built from TRBV5-5 and TRBJ2-3; D is unresolved. The V and J ends lost 3 bases and 5 bases respectively, with 10 bases between them. Germline values: CDR1 SGHKS, CDR2 YYEKEE (reference sequence). The CDR3 contains 13 residues. Here the CDR3 reads CASSSLLEDTQYF. The CDR3, as DNA: TGTGCCAGCAGCTCGCTCTTAGAAGATACGCAGTATTTT.

The chain is built from TRBV12-5 and TRBJ2-2, with 9 bases identical to TRBD1. CDR1 is LGHNT and CDR2 is FRNRAP in the germline V gene. The V gene end was trimmed by 4 bases and the J gene end by 4 bases; junction bases not matched to a gene: 1. The CDR3 length is 14 residues. The chain's CDR3 is CASGWDRVTGELFF. In DNA, the CDR3 is TGTGCTAGTGGTTGGGACAGGGTCACCGGGGAGCTGTTTTTT.